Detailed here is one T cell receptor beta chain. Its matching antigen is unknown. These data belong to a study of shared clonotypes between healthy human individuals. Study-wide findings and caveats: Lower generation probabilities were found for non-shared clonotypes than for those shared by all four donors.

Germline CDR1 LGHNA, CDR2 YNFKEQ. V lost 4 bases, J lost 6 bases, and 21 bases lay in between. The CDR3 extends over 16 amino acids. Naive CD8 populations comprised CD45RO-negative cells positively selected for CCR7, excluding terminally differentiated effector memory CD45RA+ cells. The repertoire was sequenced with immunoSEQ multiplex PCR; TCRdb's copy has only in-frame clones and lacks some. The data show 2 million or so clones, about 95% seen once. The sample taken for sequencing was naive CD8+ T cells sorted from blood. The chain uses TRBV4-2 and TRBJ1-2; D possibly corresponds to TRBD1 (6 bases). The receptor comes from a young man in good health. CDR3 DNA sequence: TGTGCCAGCAGCCCAGGGGACCTTGCCTTCCGGGATGGCTACACCTTC. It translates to CASSPGDLAFRDGYTF.